This T cell receptor beta chain was identified during a study of radiotherapy plus CTLA-4 blockade in lung cancer. Patients had chemo-refractory metastatic non-small-cell lung cancer and received focal radiation plus CTLA-4 blockade that used ipilimumab. Assay used: immunoSEQ multiplex PCR; TCRdb lists only in-frame clones, some missing. The sample holds approximately 70,000 clones, about 72% seen once. Germline-derived CDR1 and CDR2 are SGHRS and YFSETQ. The CDR3 has 16 residues. Deletions cut 5 bases from V and 4 bases from J, with 21 bases between. V is TRBV5-1 and J is TRBJ1-1; D remains ambiguous. The sequencing here drew on peripheral blood, taken from a patient treated with radiotherapy plus ipilimumab. The receptor's source is a human donor with non-small cell lung cancer whose response to radiotherapy plus ipilimumab could not be evaluated. Some clones in this sample may be carry-over from other donors' samples. Written as DNA, the CDR3 is TGCGCCAGCAGGTCACCAAATGAGGTATTTGGCACTGAAGCTTTCTTT. Translated: CASRSPNEVFGTEAFF.